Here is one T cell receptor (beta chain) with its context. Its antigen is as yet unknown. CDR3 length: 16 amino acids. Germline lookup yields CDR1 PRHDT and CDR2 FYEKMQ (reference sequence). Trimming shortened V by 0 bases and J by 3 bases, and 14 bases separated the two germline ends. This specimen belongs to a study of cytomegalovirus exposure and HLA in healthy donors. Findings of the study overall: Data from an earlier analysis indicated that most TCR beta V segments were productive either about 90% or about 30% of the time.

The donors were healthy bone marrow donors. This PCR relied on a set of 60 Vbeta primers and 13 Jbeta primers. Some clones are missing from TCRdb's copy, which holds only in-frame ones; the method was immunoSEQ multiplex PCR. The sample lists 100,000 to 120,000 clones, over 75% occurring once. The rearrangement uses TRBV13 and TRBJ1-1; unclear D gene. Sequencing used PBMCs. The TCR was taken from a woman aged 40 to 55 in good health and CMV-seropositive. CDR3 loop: CASSLGHLTAYTEAFF. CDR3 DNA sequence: TGTGCCAGCAGCTTAGGTCATCTTACAGCTTACACTGAAGCTTTCTTT.